This T cell receptor (beta chain) was identified during a study of Ad26.COV2.S vaccination and SARS-CoV-2 variants listed by TCRdb under 2021. About the full investigation: TCRbeta repertoire sequencing was used to assess the specificity and breadth of SARS-CoV-2-reactive T cell receptors after Ad26.COV2.S vaccination. The TCR-sequenced set comprised around 32 samples: some 20 Ad26.COV2.S vaccine recipients, 5 placebo recipients and 8 SARS-CoV-2 convalescent individuals.

The immunoSEQ Assay was used to sequence TCRbeta CDR3 regions. After extraction, genomic DNA underwent amplification by bias-controlled multiplex PCR, followed by high-throughput sequencing. Per the original workflow: Collapsing and filtering of sequences were performed to quantify the absolute abundance of each unique TCRbeta CDR3 region. Usable DNA was measured by amplifying reference genes present in all nucleated cells, and TCRbeta template counts were normalized to that usable DNA to estimate T cell fraction. Repertoire TCRs were annotated as SARS-CoV-2-specific by exact matching of V gene, CDR3 amino acid sequence and J gene to a known reactive TCR set. MIRA supplied the reference SARS-CoV-2 TCR set, which was filtered for enrichment in COVID-19-positive ImmuneCODE repertoires so that public or cross-reactive TCRs were removed. Based on the MIRA antigens, annotated TCRs were further analysed at the level of specific ORF or position within ORF. Breadth was defined as annotated unique rearrangements over total unique productive rearrangements; depth was the summed frequency of those rearrangements. TCR breadth was compared between groups using two-sided Wilcoxon rank-sum tests. Not all clones reach the TCRdb copy of this immuneACCESS table, which keeps in-frame sequences only. Checked studies attribute under half of the gap to unresolved V genes and leave the rest unexplained. The V and J calls and the clone size are those of that table, but D and trimming were determined from the DNA. For this sample there are more than 150,000 clones; around 88% appear just once. The ten largest clones add up to around 6.3% of the sample.

The germline V gene gives CDR1 as SGHDT and CDR2 as YYEEEE. Reading from cysteine to phenylalanine, the CDR3 counts 15 amino acids. Left in the record is the CDR3 DNA by itself, 45 bases read in frame from the first base. V drops 0 bases and J drops 3 bases, leaving 10 bases in between. On the study overall, not on this receptor specifically: Substantial breadth of spike-specific CD8+ and CD4+ T cell responses was reported after vaccination. The authors noted that total T cell responses may have been underestimated by the TCR breadth and depth analyses. Vaccine and placebo recipients had comparable non-spike TCR breadth, which fits with the vaccine containing only spike. Higher spike-specific TCR breadth was observed in Ad26.COV2.S recipients than in placebo recipients (P = 0.0014).

This clone was recorded only once. Its antigen remains unidentified. Base qualities are missing; no much larger clone stands one base away. In light of the paper, this sample's time point label describes: individuals recovered from natural SARS-CoV-2 infection. The TCR originated in a human donor who had recovered from COVID-19. The sequence is built from TRBV5-6 and TRBJ1-5; the D gene cannot be named for sure. The starting material was peripheral blood, obtained after recovery from COVID-19. The CDR3 reads as follows: CASSLGWESNQPQHF. The bases are TGTGCCAGCAGCTTGGGGTGGGAGTCCAATCAGCCCCAGCATTTT.